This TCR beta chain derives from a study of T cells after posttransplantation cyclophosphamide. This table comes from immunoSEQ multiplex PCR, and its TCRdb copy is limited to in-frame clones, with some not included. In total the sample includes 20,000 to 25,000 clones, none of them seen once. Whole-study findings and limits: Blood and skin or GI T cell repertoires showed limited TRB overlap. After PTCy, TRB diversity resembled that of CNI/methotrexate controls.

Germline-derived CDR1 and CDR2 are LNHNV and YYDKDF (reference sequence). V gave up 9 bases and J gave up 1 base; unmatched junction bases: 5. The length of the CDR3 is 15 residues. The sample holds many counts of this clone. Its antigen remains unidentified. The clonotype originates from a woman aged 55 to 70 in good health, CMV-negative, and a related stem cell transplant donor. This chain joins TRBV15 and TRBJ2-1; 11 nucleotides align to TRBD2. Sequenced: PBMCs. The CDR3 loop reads CATASGRLSYNEQFF. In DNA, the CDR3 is TGTGCCACAGCTAGCGGGAGGCTTTCCTACAATGAGCAGTTCTTC.